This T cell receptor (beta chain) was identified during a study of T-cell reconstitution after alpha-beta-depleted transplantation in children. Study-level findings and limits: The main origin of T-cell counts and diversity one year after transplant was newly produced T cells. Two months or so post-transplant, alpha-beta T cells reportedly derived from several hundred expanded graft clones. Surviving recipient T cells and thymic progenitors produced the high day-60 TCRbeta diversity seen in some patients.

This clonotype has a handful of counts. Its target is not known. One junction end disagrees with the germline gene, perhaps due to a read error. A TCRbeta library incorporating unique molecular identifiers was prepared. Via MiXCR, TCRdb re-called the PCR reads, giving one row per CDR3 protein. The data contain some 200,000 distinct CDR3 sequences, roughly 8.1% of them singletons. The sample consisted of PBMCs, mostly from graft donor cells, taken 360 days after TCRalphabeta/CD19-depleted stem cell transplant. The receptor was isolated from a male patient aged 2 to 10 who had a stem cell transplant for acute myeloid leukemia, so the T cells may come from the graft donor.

CDR3 in DNA: TGTGCCAACAGTGGTGGGGGCCTGTATTTCGAGCAGTACTTC. Protein: CANSGGGLYFEQYF. The rearrangement links TRBV10-3 to TRBJ2-7, with D perhaps TRBD1 (6 bases). Germline CDR1 ENHRY, CDR2 SYGVKD. CDR3 length: 14 residues.